The 6 T cell receptor beta chains listed next were all sequenced from one sample in a study of T cells in Graves' hyperthyroidism and ophthalmopathy. Researchers amplified the TCR beta CDR3 regions from RNA transcripts. RT-PCR in the first round (using the HTBI primer set) targeted the TCR CDR3. TCRdb reprocessed the multiplex PCR reads with MiXCR, giving one entry per CDR3 protein. The sample lists around 520,000 distinct CDR3 sequences; 24% were seen once. The specimen sequenced was blood. Receptors were obtained from a woman aged 25 to 39 with Graves' ophthalmopathy.

This clonotype was observed many times. The J gene is TRBJ2-1, the V gene TRBV12-3 or TRBV12-4; D gene uncertain. Trimming left V 3 bases short and J 9 bases short, with 12 bases between. This CDR3 comprises 13 residues. CDR3 loop: CASSLGIHSEQFF. In DNA, the CDR3 is TGTGCCAGCAGTTTGGGAATCCACAGTGAGCAGTTCTTC.

The gene calls are TRBV3-1 and TRBJ1-2; no clear D gene. With 0 bases removed from V and 7 bases from J, the gap between germline ends came to 12 bases. The CDR3 covers 14 residues. Per the germline V gene, CDR1 is LGHDT and CDR2 is YNNKEL (reference sequence). The CDR3 DNA reads TGTGCCAGCAGCCAAGATTTAGGGAGTGCTGGCTACACCTTC. Translation: CASSQDLGSAGYTF.

The chain is built from TRBV28 and TRBJ1-1; D call uncertain. From germline, CDR1 is MDHEN and CDR2 SYDVKM. This CDR3 spans 15 amino acids. V gave up 0 bases and J gave up 6 bases, with 14 bases separating them. This CDR3 reads CASSLWFKDLSEAFF. Here the CDR3 DNA reads TGTGCCAGCAGTTTATGGTTCAAGGATTTATCTGAAGCTTTCTTT.

This clonotype was recorded a few times. Without the conserved terminal phenylalanine or tryptophan, this CDR3 likely stems from a read error. V gene TRBV6-1 combines with J gene TRBJ1-5; 9 bases line up with TRBD1. The CDR3 contains 15 residues. The ends lost 3 bases at V and 7 bases at J; junction bases unmatched: 7. CDR1 and CDR2 from the germline V gene are MNHNS and SASEGT. CDR3 amino acids: CASSEDGTGFQPQHL. Here the CDR3 DNA reads TGTGCCAGCAGTGAGGATGGGACAGGGTTCCAGCCCCAGCATCTT.

This clonotype was recorded at least ten times. The chain employs TRBV4-1 and TRBJ2-4; 9 positions match TRBD1. Unmatched junction bases numbered 12, after V lost 1 base and J lost 8 bases. Germline CDR1 MGHRA, CDR2 YSYEKL. The length of the CDR3 is 17 residues. CDR3 coding DNA: TGCGCCAGCAGCCAAGTGTGGGGACAGGGAGGCGAAGACATTCAGTACTTC. Translating gives CASSQVWGQGGEDIQYF.

This chain uses TRBV7-9 with TRBJ2-2; TRBD2 is a possible D gene (6 bases). V was cut by 3 bases and J by 8 bases, with 16 bases left in between. The V gene's germline CDR1 is SEHNR and CDR2 FQNEAQ (reference sequence). The CDR3 extends over 15 amino acids. CDR3 residues: CASSFGLPEEGELFF. The CDR3 nucleotides are TGTGCCAGCAGCTTCGGACTACCGGAGGAGGGGGAGCTGTTTTTT.